This record covers a single TCR beta chain. Using immunoSEQ multiplex PCR, the repertoire was profiled, and TCRdb retains in-frame clones only, with some absent. The sample has about 2,500,000 clones, over 85% seen once; the top ten hold roughly 0.13%. This entry is derived from a study of shared clonotypes between healthy human individuals. The CDR3 is 14 residues long. Per germline, CDR1 LGHNA and CDR2 YSLEER. Unmatched junction bases numbered 4, after V lost 3 bases and J lost 4 bases. The TCR was taken from a young man in good health. Sequencing was carried out using naive CD4+ T cells sorted from blood. Subset specified: CD45RA+ positively selected. The chain links TRBV4-3 to TRBJ2-3; 7 positions match TRBD2. CDR3 in amino acids: CASSQGGTADTQYF. In DNA form, the CDR3 reads TGCGCCAGCAGCCAGGGGGGGACGGCAGATACGCAGTATTTT.